This T cell receptor beta chain was profiled in a study of cytomegalovirus exposure and HLA in healthy donors. About this clone itself: The antigen remains undetermined.

This CDR3 is 15 amino acids long. The germline CDR1 and CDR2 sequences are SGDLS and YYNGEE. After removal of 4 bases from V and 1 base from J, the junction contained 7 bases not matched to a gene. PCR involved 60 Vbeta and 13 Jbeta primers. Clones were sequenced by immunoSEQ multiplex PCR, and TCRdb holds only the in-frame ones, with some missing. The sample has some 170,000 clones, more than 65% seen once; the top ten hold about 3%. Broader study findings: Apart from CMV serostatus, no immune exposure information was available.

The V and J genes are TRBV9 and TRBJ1-2; 7 bases map to TRBD1. The material sequenced was PBMCs. This receptor was obtained from a female donor in good health and CMV-seronegative. The CDR3 DNA sequence: TGTGCCAGCAGCCTCGCTCGGGACAGTAACTATGGCTACACCTTC. This encodes CASSLARDSNYGYTF.